This T cell receptor beta chain was sequenced for a study of type 1 regulatory T cells. Across the study: T-allo10 is an in vitro-generated, Tr1-enriched CD4 T cell product specific for alloantigen.

Trimming removed 4 bases from V and 8 bases from J; junction bases left unmatched: 16. Germline CDR1 is SGDLS and CDR2 is YYNGEE. The CDR3 is made up of 17 amino acids. TCRdb itself ran the reads through MiXCR, one entry per CDR3 protein. The sample contains around 62,000 distinct CDR3 sequences, about 60% of which appear only once. This clonotype was counted only a few times. Its specificity is unknown. V gene TRBV9 combines with J gene TRBJ1-4; 8 bases fit TRBD1. Material for sequencing was cultured T cells, either the whole culture or a sorted T cell fraction (not recorded which). Regarding subset: Tr1-enriched cell product generated in vitro against host alloantigens. This sequence was found in a human donor in good health. Here the CDR3 reads CASSSPSQGAYSEKLFF. CDR3 nucleotide sequence: TGTGCCAGCAGCTCACCGTCTCAGGGGGCGTATTCCGAAAAACTGTTTTTT.